These T cell receptor beta chains were read from a single sample in a study of blood T cells in healthy people across ages. One entry per CDR3 protein results from TCRdb running MiXCR on the 5' RACE reads. The table includes fewer than 900,000 distinct CDR3 sequences, 30% to 45% detected once. Sequences were obtained from blood. The source is a man between 18 and 35 years old in good health. Each CDR3 is given with its conserved first and last residue. Not all rows give a size; the values are once, few, many and, for expanded clones, a class.

size	J	V	CDR3
few	TRBJ1-1	TRBV5-6	CASSFGVADTEAFF
few	TRBJ2-5	TRBV4-2	CASKGNRGQETQYF
few	TRBJ1-2	TRBV20-1	CSAPETSCSYTF
.	TRBJ1-2	TRBV5-1	CASSPGDRGSYTF
few	TRBJ1-2	TRBV5-1	CASSLNPTGSPNYGYTF
many	TRBJ2-7	TRBV15	CATSRDRPYEQYF
.	TRBJ2-5	TRBV6-2/TRBV6-3	CASSPTRPVPQTQYF
many	TRBJ2-1	TRBV7-2	CASSLVGTSGTNNEQFF
few	TRBJ2-7	TRBV20-1	CSATGTGGYEQYF
many	TRBJ2-3	TRBV12-3/TRBV12-4	CASSGSGERTDTQYF
.	TRBJ1-4	TRBV20-1	CSGRVGEKLFF
many	TRBJ2-1	TRBV6-2/TRBV6-3	CASSYPSGVYNEQFF
few	TRBJ2-1	TRBV6-1	CASSRGTSVGEQFF
.	TRBJ1-5	TRBV27	CASSPSGQGTNQPQHF
.	TRBJ2-3	TRBV27	CASRTWGGSPTDTQYF
many	TRBJ2-5	TRBV7-7	CASSLGGGGQETQYF
.	TRBJ1-5	TRBV28	CASSLPGTGANQPQHF
once	TRBJ1-6	TRBV6-1	CASSEVGPLHF
.	TRBJ2-1	TRBV20-1	CSASFSGGIRNEQFF
.	TRBJ2-1	TRBV20-1	CSAGDRTAYNEQFF
.	TRBJ1-2	TRBV7-9	CASSPDRGTNGYTF
few	TRBJ2-6	TRBV6-2/TRBV6-3	CASSKLVAGANVLTF
.	TRBJ2-1	TRBV5-4	CASSPEGARYNEQFF
.	TRBJ1-2	TRBV7-2	CASSSIRQGIYGYTF
.	.	TRBV29-1	CSVEDIQRGGRETQYF